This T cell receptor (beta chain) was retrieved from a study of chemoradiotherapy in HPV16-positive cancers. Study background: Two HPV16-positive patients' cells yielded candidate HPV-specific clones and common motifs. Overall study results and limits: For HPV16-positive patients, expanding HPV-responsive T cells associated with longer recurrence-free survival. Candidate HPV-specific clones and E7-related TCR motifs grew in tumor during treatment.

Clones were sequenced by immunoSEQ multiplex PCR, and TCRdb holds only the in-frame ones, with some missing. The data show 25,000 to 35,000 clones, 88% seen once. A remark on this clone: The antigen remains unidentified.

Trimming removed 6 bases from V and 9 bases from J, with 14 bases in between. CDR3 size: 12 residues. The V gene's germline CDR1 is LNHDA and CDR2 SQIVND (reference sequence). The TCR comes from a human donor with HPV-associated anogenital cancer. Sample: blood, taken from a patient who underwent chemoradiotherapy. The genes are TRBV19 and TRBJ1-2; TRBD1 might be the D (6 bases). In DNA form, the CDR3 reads TGTGCCAGTAGAGGAAACAGGGAAAGCTACACCTTC. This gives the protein CASRGNRESYTF.